Sequencing of this T cell receptor (beta chain) was carried out in a study of blood T cell repertoires in COVID-19. Study as a whole: The samples span acute and convalescent COVID-19 from the United States, Italy and Spain. The analysed material was cDNA or gDNA that came from T cells, B-cell-depleted T cells, or PBMCs.

The V gene end was trimmed by 3 bases and the J gene end by 7 bases; junction bases not matched to a gene: 14. The V gene's germline CDR1 is SGHRS and CDR2 YFSETQ. The CDR3 spans 17 residues. Clinical history as reported by participants underpinned cohort assignment. Within 2 weeks of study entry, exposed participants had contacted a PCR-confirmed or clinician-diagnosed COVID-19 case. Only in-frame clones appear in the TCRdb table, and some are missing; sequencing was by immunoSEQ multiplex PCR. The table has approximately 270,000 clones, approximately 90% seen once. This chain links TRBV5-1 with TRBJ1-3, with 9 bases that match TRBD1. The sequenced sample consisted of PBMCs or T cells enriched from blood (not recorded which). This receptor was taken from a man aged 40-55 years who had been exposed to COVID-19. CDR3: CASSSTLTGGEWNTIYF. For the CDR3, the DNA is TGCGCCAGCAGCTCAACCCTCACAGGGGGCGAGTGGAACACCATATATTTT.